These 6 T cell receptor beta chains came from one sample sequenced in a study of cytomegalovirus exposure and HLA in healthy donors (dated by TCRdb to the late 2010s). The library relied on the immunoSEQ multiplex PCR assay. For the multiplex PCR, a mixture combining 60 forward primers for TCR Vbeta segments and 13 reverse primers for TCR Jbeta segments was used. In its TCRdb copy, this immuneACCESS table keeps in-frame sequences only and misses some clones. Where compared with another copy, unresolved V genes explain less than half of these, and the others have no known cause. A total of nearly 100,000 clones appear in this sample, over 8% of them only once. The top ten clonotypes cover approximately 5.1% of the sample. The specimen sequenced was PBMCs. All receptors derive from a man aged 50-59 years in good health and CMV-seropositive.

Notes on this clone: Additional DNA sequences in this sample encode the identical CDR3. This chain joins TRBV28 and TRBJ1-2; D not certain. Germline CDR1 reads MDHEN; CDR2 reads SYDVKM. The CDR3 length is 12 residues. V was trimmed by 2 bases and J by 4 bases, leaving 5 bases between them. CDR3 DNA: TGTGCCAGCAGTTTAAGGAGCTATGGCTACACCTTC. As protein: CASSLRSYGYTF.

The chain couples TRBV6-1 to TRBJ2-7, with D perhaps matching TRBD1 (5 bases). The CDR3 loop spans 13 amino acids. Looked up from germline, CDR1 is MNHNS and CDR2 is SASEGT. V shed 7 bases and J shed 5 bases, with 15 bases lying between them. The CDR3 nucleotides read TGTGCCAGCATAAGATCCAGGGTGAACGAGCAGTACTTC. Protein product: CASIRSRVNEQYF.

This clone has just a few counts. The chain has TRBV30 and TRBJ1-5, with D perhaps TRBD1 (6 bases). This CDR3 spans 15 amino acids. Germline assignment: CDR1 GTSNPN and CDR2 SVGIG (reference sequence). V lost 2 bases to trimming and J lost 4 bases, with 15 bases between them. This CDR3 is CAWSWSGVRNQPQHF. Written as DNA, the CDR3 is TGTGCCTGGAGTTGGTCAGGGGTAAGGAATCAGCCCCAGCATTTT. Supplemented by reference TRBV30 and TRBJ1-5, the full variable domain reads SQTIHQWPATLVQPVGSPLSLECTVEGTSNPNLYWYRQAAGRGLQLLFYSVGIGQISSEVPQNLSASRPQDRQFILSSKKLLLSDSGFYLCAWSWSGVRNQPQHFGDGTRLSIL.

The sample holds a few counts of this clone. V and J are TRBV19 and TRBJ2-7; TRBD2 matches at 8 bases. The CDR3 has 14 residues. The V gene's germline CDR1 is LNHDA and CDR2 SQIVND (reference sequence). The V gene end was trimmed by 1 base and the J gene end by 1 base; junction bases not matched to a gene: 0. The CDR3 protein is CASSIVAGSYEQYF. CDR3 nucleotide sequence: TGTGCCAGTAGTATAGTAGCGGGATCCTACGAGCAGTACTTC. The full variable domain, in which reference TRBV19 and TRBJ2-7 provide the parts outside the CDR3, is DGGITQSPKYLFRKEGQNVTLSCEQNLNHDAMYWYRQDPGQGLRLIYYSQIVNDFQKGDIAEGYSVSREKKESFPLTVTSAQKNPTAFYLCASSIVAGSYEQYFGPGTRLTVT.

V usage is TRBV7-9 and J usage is TRBJ2-3; 8 nucleotides agree with TRBD1. V dropped 1 base and J dropped 4; count of bases not matched to a gene: 10. Germline loops: CDR1 SEHNR, CDR2 FQNEAQ (reference sequence). The CDR3 spans 17 residues. The DNA of the CDR3 is TGTGCCAGCAGCTTAGGGGAGGCGACAGGGGTAGCAGATACGCAGTATTTT. Its protein is CASSLGEATGVADTQYF.

The chain uses TRBV27 and TRBJ1-1; D not resolved. V was cut by 6 bases and J by 1 base, with 12 bases left in between. In germline, CDR1 is MNHEY, CDR2 SMNVEV (reference sequence). The CDR3 runs to 14 residues. In DNA form, the CDR3 reads TGTGCCAGCAGACACCCCGGGGAGAACACTGAAGCTTTCTTT. It translates to CASRHPGENTEAFF.